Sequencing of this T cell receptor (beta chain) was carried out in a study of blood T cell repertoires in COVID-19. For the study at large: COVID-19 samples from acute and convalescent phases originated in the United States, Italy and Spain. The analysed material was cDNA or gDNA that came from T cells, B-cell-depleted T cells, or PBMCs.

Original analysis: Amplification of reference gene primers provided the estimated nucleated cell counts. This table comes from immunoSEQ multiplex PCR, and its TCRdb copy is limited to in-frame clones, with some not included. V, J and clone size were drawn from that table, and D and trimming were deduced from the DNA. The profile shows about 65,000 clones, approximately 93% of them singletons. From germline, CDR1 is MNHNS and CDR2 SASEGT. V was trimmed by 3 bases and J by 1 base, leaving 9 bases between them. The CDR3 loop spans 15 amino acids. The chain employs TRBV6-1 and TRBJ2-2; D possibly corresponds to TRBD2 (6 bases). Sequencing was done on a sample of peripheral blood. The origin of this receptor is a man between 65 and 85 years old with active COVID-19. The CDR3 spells CASSDPTRNTGELFF. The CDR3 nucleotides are TGTGCCAGCAGTGACCCGACTAGGAACACCGGGGAGCTGTTTTTT.